This T cell receptor beta chain was identified in a study of T-cell reconstitution after alpha-beta-depleted transplantation in children (TCRdb year 2016). Turning to the overall study: Using TCR repertoire profiling, the study quantitatively followed how T-cell immune reconstitution unfolded in children after TCRalphabeta/CD19-depleted allogeneic hematopoietic cell transplantation.

General findings and caveats noted by the study authors: The frequencies of hyperexpanded clones fell over the following months, and after one year, T-cell counts and TCRbeta diversity were mostly attributed to newly produced T cells. Apparently early alphabetaT-cell count recovery about two months after transplant reportedly relied on only several hundred rapidly expanded clones derived from non-depleted graft cells. In some patients, the high TCRbeta diversity seen at day 60 was put down to recipient T cells and intrathymic progenitors that had survived conditioning.

The sample's treatment or condition label is to be understood as: allogeneic hematopoietic cell transplantation with graft depleted of TCRalphabeta T cells and CD19 B cells. TCRalphabeta/CD19-depleted allogeneic hematopoietic cell grafts were given to the transplant recipients, all of whom were children. The protocol used for the library was PCR. TCRdb lists the instrument as Illumina HiSeq 2500. To normalize quantification of the TCRbeta repertoire, the TCR libraries were built with molecular barcoding that relied on unique molecular identifiers. The raw public reads went through TCRdb reprocessing: fastp at Q25, MiXCR clone calling, in-frame beta chains kept. Rows with one shared CDR3 protein collapse into an entry with the most common genes and DNA. The sample includes about a million distinct CDR3 sequences, with roughly 29% observed a single time. The biggest ten clones account for approximately 30% of the sample.

On this clonotype: The target of this receptor is not known. Base-call qualities are not available, and no considerably larger clone is one nucleotide away.

The cysteine opens and the phenylalanine closes a CDR3 of 14 amino acids. The read is trimmed to its CDR3 DNA, 42 bases read in frame from base 1. From the germline V gene, CDR1 is MGHRA and CDR2 is YSYEKL. At the junction V is shortened by 4 bases and J by 2 bases, with 9 bases in between. Material: PBMCs, mostly from graft donor cells, obtained 360 days after TCRalphabeta/CD19-depleted stem cell transplant. The sequence is built from TRBV4-1 and TRBJ2-1; the D gene is unclear. The clonotype originates from a boy in the first two years of life who had a stem cell transplant for SCID, so the T cells may come from the graft donor. The DNA sequence is as follows: TGCGCCAGCAGCCGGAACGACCCCTACAATGAGCAGTTCTTC. This translates into CASSRNDPYNEQFF.